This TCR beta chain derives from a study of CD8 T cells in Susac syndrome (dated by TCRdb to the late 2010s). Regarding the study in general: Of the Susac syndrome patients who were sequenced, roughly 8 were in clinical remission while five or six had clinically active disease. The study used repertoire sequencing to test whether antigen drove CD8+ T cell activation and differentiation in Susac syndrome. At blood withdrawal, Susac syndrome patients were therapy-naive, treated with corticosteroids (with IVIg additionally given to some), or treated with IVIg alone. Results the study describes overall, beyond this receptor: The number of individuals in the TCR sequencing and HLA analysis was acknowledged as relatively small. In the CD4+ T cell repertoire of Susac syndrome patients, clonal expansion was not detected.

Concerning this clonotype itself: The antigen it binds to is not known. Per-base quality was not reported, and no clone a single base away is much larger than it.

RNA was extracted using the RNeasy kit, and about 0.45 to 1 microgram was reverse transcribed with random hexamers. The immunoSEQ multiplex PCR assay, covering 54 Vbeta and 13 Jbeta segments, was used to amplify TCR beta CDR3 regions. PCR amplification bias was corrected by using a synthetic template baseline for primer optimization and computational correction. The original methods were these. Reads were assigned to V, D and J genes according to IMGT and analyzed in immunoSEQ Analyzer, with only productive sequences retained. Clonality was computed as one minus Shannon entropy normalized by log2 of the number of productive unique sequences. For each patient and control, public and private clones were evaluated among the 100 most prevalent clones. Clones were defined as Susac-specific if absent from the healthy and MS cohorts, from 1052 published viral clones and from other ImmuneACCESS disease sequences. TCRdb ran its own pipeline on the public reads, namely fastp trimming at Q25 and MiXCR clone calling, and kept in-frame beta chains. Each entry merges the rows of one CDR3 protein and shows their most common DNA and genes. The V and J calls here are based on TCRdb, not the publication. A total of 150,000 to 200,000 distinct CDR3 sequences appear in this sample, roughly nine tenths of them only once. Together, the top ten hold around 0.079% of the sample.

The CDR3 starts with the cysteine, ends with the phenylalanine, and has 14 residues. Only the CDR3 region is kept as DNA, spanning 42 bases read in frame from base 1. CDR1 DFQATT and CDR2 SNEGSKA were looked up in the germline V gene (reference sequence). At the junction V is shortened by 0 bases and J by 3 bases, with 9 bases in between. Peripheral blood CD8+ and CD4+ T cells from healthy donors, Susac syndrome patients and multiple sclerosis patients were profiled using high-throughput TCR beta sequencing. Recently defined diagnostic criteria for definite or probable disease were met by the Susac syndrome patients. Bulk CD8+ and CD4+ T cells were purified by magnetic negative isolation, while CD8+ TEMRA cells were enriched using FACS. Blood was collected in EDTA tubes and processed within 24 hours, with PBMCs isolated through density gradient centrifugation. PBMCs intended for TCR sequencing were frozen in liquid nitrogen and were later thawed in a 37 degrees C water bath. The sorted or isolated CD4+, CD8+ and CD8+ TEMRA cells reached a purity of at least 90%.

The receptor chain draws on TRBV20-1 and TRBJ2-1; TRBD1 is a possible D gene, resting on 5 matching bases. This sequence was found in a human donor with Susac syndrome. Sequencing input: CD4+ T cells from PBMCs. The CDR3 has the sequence CSARDPQGYNEQFF. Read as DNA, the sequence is TGCAGTGCTAGAGATCCCCAGGGCTACAATGAGCAGTTCTTC.